This T cell receptor beta chain stems from a study of CD8+CD57+ T cells in acquired aplastic anemia. Genomic DNA constituted the template upon which TCR beta VDJ and CDR3 profiling was performed. TCRdb independently ran MiXCR on the reads; one entry per CDR3 protein. The sample yields about 200,000 distinct CDR3 sequences, 60% to 80% seen once. The authors sequenced patients whose flow cytometry had shown CD8+CD57+ cell expansion. The table lists this clonotype with many counts. Sequencing was done on a sample of sorted CD4+, CD8+, or CD8+CD57+ T cells (not recorded which) from PBMCs. This TCR derives from a human donor with aplastic anemia.

The CDR3, as DNA: TGTGCCAGCAGCCCCTCTGGCTCCTACAATGAGCAGTTCTTC. Protein: CASSPSGSYNEQFF. The chain uses TRBV7-3 and TRBJ2-1, with no clear D. The CDR3 runs 14 residues. Per germline, CDR1 SGHTA and CDR2 FQGTGA. Trimming cost V 5 bases and J 0 bases, with 8 bases left between them.